This T cell receptor (beta chain) is drawn from a study of CD8 T cells in Susac syndrome (dated by TCRdb to about 2019). General notes on the study: Among the sequenced Susac syndrome patients, 5 or 6 had clinically active disease and about eight were in clinical remission. The study used repertoire sequencing to test whether antigen drove CD8+ T cell activation and differentiation in Susac syndrome. Susac syndrome patients were therapy-naive, on corticosteroids (some also receiving IVIg), or on IVIg alone at blood withdrawal.

RNA was extracted using the RNeasy kit, and about 0.5 to 1 microgram was reverse transcribed with random hexamers. The immunoSEQ multiplex PCR assay, covering 54 Vbeta and 13 Jbeta segments, was used to amplify TCR beta CDR3 regions. PCR amplification bias was corrected by using a synthetic template baseline for primer optimization and computational correction. Concerning the study's data processing: Only productive sequences were kept, with reads annotated to V, D and J genes according to IMGT and analyzed in immunoSEQ Analyzer. Clonality was calculated as one minus the Shannon entropy normalized by log2 of the number of productive unique sequences. For each patient and control, public and private clones were evaluated within the 100 most prevalent clones. Susac-specific clones were defined as absent from healthy and MS cohorts, over a thousand published viral clones and other ImmuneACCESS disease sequences. TCRdb trimmed the raw reads at Q25, called clones with MiXCR and kept productive beta chains. Rows are combined by CDR3 protein, so each entry shows the most common genes and DNA. The V and J calls shown here were made by TCRdb, not taken from the authors' results. In all, the sample holds around 140,000 distinct CDR3 sequences, and 85% to 95% of those were seen once. Jointly, the top ten make up roughly 0.14% of the sample.

Peripheral blood CD8+ and CD4+ T cells from healthy donors, Susac syndrome patients and multiple sclerosis patients were profiled by high-throughput TCR beta sequencing. Susac syndrome patients met recently defined diagnostic criteria for definite or probable disease. Bulk CD8+ and CD4+ T cells were purified by magnetic negative isolation, while CD8+ TEMRA cells were enriched using FACS. Blood was drawn into EDTA tubes, processed within 24 hours, and PBMCs were isolated by density gradient centrifugation. PBMCs intended for TCR sequencing were cryopreserved in liquid nitrogen and thawed later in a water bath at 37 degrees C. A purity of at least 90% was achieved for sorted or isolated CD4+, CD8+ and CD8+ TEMRA cells. CDR1 MNHNY and CDR2 SVGAGI are derived from the germline V gene (reference sequence). Measured from the cysteine to the phenylalanine, the CDR3 is 16 residues long. The read is trimmed to its CDR3 DNA, 48 bases read in frame from base 1. Relative to germline, V is missing 7 bases and J is missing 5 bases, with 15 bases of the junction outside any gene match.

Details on this clonotype: Its antigen is still unknown. Base qualities are not at hand, and no much larger clone is one base apart.

Overall study outcomes, separate from this receptor: The number of individuals in the TCR sequencing and HLA analysis was recognized as being relatively small. In patients with Susac syndrome, the CD4+ T cell repertoire showed no detectable clonal expansion.

What was sequenced was CD4+ T cells from PBMCs. The TCR sequence derives from a human donor with Susac syndrome. The rearranged segments are TRBV6-6 and TRBJ1-1; 8 nucleotides in the junction match TRBD1. The DNA reads as follows: TGTGCCAGCACTTTACGGGAGGGGCAGGGGGCGACTGAAGCTTTCTTT. It is translated as CASTLREGQGATEAFF.